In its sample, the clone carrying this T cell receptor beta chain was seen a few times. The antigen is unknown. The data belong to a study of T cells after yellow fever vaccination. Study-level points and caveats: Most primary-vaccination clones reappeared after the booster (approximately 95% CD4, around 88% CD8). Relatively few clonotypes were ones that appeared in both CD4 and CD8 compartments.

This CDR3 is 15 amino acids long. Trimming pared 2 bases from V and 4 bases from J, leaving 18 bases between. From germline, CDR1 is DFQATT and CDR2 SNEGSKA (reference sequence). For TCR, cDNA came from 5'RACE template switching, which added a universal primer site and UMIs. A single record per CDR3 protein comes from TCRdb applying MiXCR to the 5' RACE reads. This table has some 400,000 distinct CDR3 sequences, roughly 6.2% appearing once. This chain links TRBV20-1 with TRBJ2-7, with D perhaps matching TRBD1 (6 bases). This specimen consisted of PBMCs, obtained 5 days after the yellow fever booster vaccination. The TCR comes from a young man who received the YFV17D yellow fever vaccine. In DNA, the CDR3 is TGCAGTGCTAGAACGCCCGGGACACGCCCTTACGAGCAGTACTTC. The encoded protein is CSARTPGTRPYEQYF.